This T cell receptor beta chain comes out of a study of post-analysis software for immune sequencing data. Whole-study context: Included among the disease courses, which were recorded for the cohort, were relapsing-remitting, secondary progressive and progressive-relapsing multiple sclerosis.

Incorporated into the TCR beta cDNA libraries were unique molecular identifiers, which served to reduce PCR and sequencing biases. T cells numbering about 0.85 to 10 million gave rise to roughly 0.5 million cDNA molecules. TCRdb processed the PCR reads anew with MiXCR; each CDR3 protein has one entry. The sample includes roughly 800,000 distinct CDR3 sequences, about 53% seen only once; the top ten take around 4.5%. Study-level points and caveats: There was significantly lower normalized Chao1 diversity in multiple sclerosis patients than in controls. With TRBV5-6, TRBV5-1 and TRBV20-1 included, about five TRBV segments were more frequent in patients than in controls. Samples prepared in the same batch strongly co-clustered by F measure.

This clonotype was seen a few times. Its target is not known. Between the trimmed V and J ends, which lost 5 bases and 8 bases, there was a span of 15 bases. This CDR3 has 13 amino acids. This clonotype was sampled from a girl aged 10-17 years with multiple sclerosis. The chain uses TRBV12-3 or TRBV12-4 and TRBJ1-2; no reliable D call. The sequenced material came from blood. The CDR3 reads CASSLPRGSGYTF. As DNA, the CDR3 is TGTGCCAGCAGTCTTCCCAGAGGGTCCGGCTACACCTTC.